The 12 T cell receptor beta chains in this list originate from one sample, sequenced in a study of blood T cell repertoires in COVID-19 (TCRdb year 2020). Library construction relied on the immunoSEQ multiplex PCR assay. TCRdb took over this immuneACCESS table, retaining in-frame rearrangements with V and J assigned. Such tables are incomplete; in checked studies, under half of the missing clones stem from an unresolved V gene, and the remainder is unexplained. This sample holds roughly 130,000 clones; roughly four fifths were observed only once. Around 17% of the sample lies in the top ten. Material: peripheral blood. Receptor source: a woman aged 50 to 60 with acute or convalescent COVID-19.

This chain connects TRBV4-1 to TRBJ1-2; D gene unclear. The ends were cut back, 1 base at V and 2 bases at J, with 5 bases in the middle. The CDR3 runs 13 residues. Looked up from germline, CDR1 is MGHRA and CDR2 is YSYEKL. Written as DNA, the CDR3 is TGCGCCAGCAGCCAAGTCAGAAACTATGGCTACACCTTC. As protein: CASSQVRNYGYTF.

The CDR3, as DNA: TGTGCCAGCACCAACGACAGGGCGGAGGCTTTCTTT. Residues: CASTNDRAEAFF. V gene TRBV6-5 combines with J gene TRBJ1-1, with 7 bases matching TRBD1. The CDR3 contains 12 residues. CDR1 is MNHEY, CDR2 SVGAGI, per germline. Unmatched junction bases numbered 10, after V lost 7 bases and J lost 11 bases.

The chain links TRBV19 to TRBJ1-5, with 7 bases that match TRBD1. V gave up 4 bases and J gave up 0 bases; unmatched junction bases: 3. This CDR3 is 15 amino acids long. The V gene's germline CDR1 is LNHDA and CDR2 SQIVND (reference sequence). In DNA, the CDR3 is TGTGCCAGTAGTACGACAGGGAATAGCAATCAGCCCCAGCATTTT. Protein: CASSTTGNSNQPQHF. Looking up the rest from reference TRBV19 and TRBJ1-5 gives the full variable domain: DGGITQSPKYLFRKEGQNVTLSCEQNLNHDAMYWYRQDPGQGLRLIYYSQIVNDFQKGDIAEGYSVSREKKESFPLTVTSAQKNPTAFYLCASSTTGNSNQPQHFGDGTRLSIL.

On this clone itself: Other DNA sequences in this sample translate to the same CDR3. The chain links TRBV30 to TRBJ1-4; 8 bases agree with TRBD1. Germline-derived CDR1 and CDR2 are GTSNPN and SVGIG (reference sequence). This CDR3 spans 15 amino acids. The V gene end was trimmed by 0 bases and the J gene end by 0 bases; junction bases not matched to a gene: 0. DNA of the CDR3: TGTGCCTGGAGTGTACAGGGGGCAACTAATGAAAAACTGTTTTTT. It is translated as CAWSVQGATNEKLFF.

The J gene is TRBJ2-1, the V gene TRBV6-5, with 7 bases lining up with TRBD2. Trimming at V came to 3 bases and at J to 1 base, leaving 3 bases not matched to a gene. Germline V gene lookup returns CDR1 MNHEY and CDR2 SVGAGI. This CDR3 is 15 amino acids long. The CDR3 DNA sequence: TGTGCCAGCAGTTATAGTAGCGGGTCCTACAATGAGCAGTTCTTC. Translation: CASSYSSGSYNEQFF.

This chain uses TRBV5-6 with TRBJ1-2; a weak D match, TRBD1 (5 bases). Trimming cost V 1 base and J 4 bases, with 11 bases left between them. Germline CDR1 reads SGHDT; CDR2 reads YYEEEE. CDR3 length: 14 residues. CDR3 bases: TGTGCCAGCAGCTTGAGCGGGGGTCGCTATGGCTACACCTTC. This encodes CASSLSGGRYGYTF.

The CDR3 DNA is TGTGCCTGGAGTGTACCAAGGGCAGGGCACTATGGCTACACCTTC. Its translation: CAWSVPRAGHYGYTF. The chain carries TRBV30 and TRBJ1-2; weak D call: TRBD1 (5 bases). This CDR3 spans 15 amino acids. Trimming stripped 0 bases from V and 3 bases from J, with 14 bases between. CDR1 is GTSNPN and CDR2 is SVGIG in the germline V gene (reference sequence).

This clone has just one count. DNA for the CDR3: TGTGCCAGCAGCTTAGACCCTTCGCGGGACACTGAAGCTTTCTTT. Translation: CASSLDPSRDTEAFF. The V gene is TRBV7-3, the J gene TRBJ1-1; D gene uncertain. The V gene's germline CDR1 is SGHTA and CDR2 FQGTGA. CDR3 size: 15 residues. V was pared by 2 bases and J by 3 bases, with 13 bases between.

This clone was observed once. The chain employs TRBV15 and TRBJ2-6; TRBD1 might be the D (7 bases). V lost 3 bases, J lost 4 bases, and 16 bases lay in between. The CDR3 loop spans 17 amino acids. Germline CDR1 and CDR2: LNHNV and YYDKDF (reference sequence). Here the CDR3 DNA reads TGTGCCACCAGCAGTGGGCAGGGGGGCTTAGGGGCCAACGTCCTGACTTTC. It codes for CATSSGQGGLGANVLTF.

V gene TRBV28 combines with J gene TRBJ1-5; D possibly corresponds to TRBD1 (5 bases). The CDR3 contains 16 residues. Germline-derived CDR1 and CDR2 are MDHEN and SYDVKM. V lost 3 bases and J 1 base, leaving 13 bases between the germline ends. This CDR3 is CASSFLTELSNQPQHF. The DNA for the CDR3 is TGTGCCAGCAGTTTCCTGACAGAGCTGAGCAATCAGCCCCAGCATTTT.

This clone has a handful of counts. The chain combines TRBV3-1 (or the pseudogene TRBV3-2) with TRBJ2-1; D possibly corresponds to TRBD2 (6 bases). This CDR3 has 13 residues. CDR1 is LGHDT, CDR2 YNNKEL, per germline (reference sequence). V was trimmed by 4 bases and J by 12 bases, leaving 16 bases between them. This chain's CDR3 is CASSLRDSAGQFF. In DNA form, the CDR3 reads TGTGCCAGCAGCCTGCGGGACTCAGCTGGGCAGTTCTTC.

The J gene is TRBJ1-6, the V gene TRBV30; 7 bases line up with TRBD1. The CDR3 totals 21 residues. With 2 bases clipped from V and 0 bases from J, the junction kept 19 bases outside the gene matches. Germline CDR1 is GTSNPN and CDR2 is SVGIG (reference sequence). The CDR3 DNA sequence: TGTGCCTGGAGTTTACTCCGACCGGGACAGTCTATCAGCTCCTATAATTCACCCCTCCACTTT. Its translation: CAWSLLRPGQSISSYNSPLHF.